This record looks at one TCR beta chain sequence and its context. This clonotype is deemed medium-sized (0.01 to 0.1%). Which antigen it targets is not known. Per-nucleotide qualities are absent, and no much larger clonotype sits a single base away. The data stem from a study of tumor-infiltrating lymphocytes in primary liver carcinoma (dated by TCRdb to about 2017). A note on the overall study: Hepatocellular carcinoma (four) or combined HCC and intrahepatic cholangiocarcinoma (one) was present in the five patients, who were three men and two women aged 30 to 69 years. Repertoires from technical replicates were highly reproducible, with mean shared-clone rates approximately 0.88 and correlation coefficients above 0.95. The tumors of the five patients were staged as T1-T3 N0M0, with maximum diameters ranging from about 4.2 to 10 cm. To link TCRbeta repertoire diversity with the local molecular phenotype, the approximately 25 tumor region samples were profiled using Agilent mRNA microarrays. Each sample produced about 3.5 to 7.13 million productive TCRbeta reads, and read depth showed no significant difference between tissue types. A total of roughly 35 specimens from 5 patients went through TCRbeta repertoire sequencing, namely 25 tumor regions, 5 adjacent noncancerous liver tissues and 5 peripheral blood samples. The study combined TCRbeta repertoire sequencing, expression microarrays and whole-exome sequencing across five regions of each liver tumor, with adjacent normal tissue and blood.

Via the germline V gene, CDR1 is MGHRA and CDR2 YSYEKL. The V end loses 6 bases and the J end loses 1 base, and a stretch of 19 bases separates them. Including the terminal cysteine and phenylalanine, the CDR3 comprises 18 residues. Solely the CDR3 DNA is kept, with 54 bases framed from the first base. The paper as a whole reports these results and caveats: With just 4 or 5 patients in the study, the authors point out that the findings should be validated in a larger study. Only roughly 8-25% of top clones appeared in all five regions of a tumor, which suggests that tumor-infiltrating T cells are spatially heterogeneous. The top 250 clones made up a significantly larger repertoire fraction in tumors than in blood (p = 0.039). Only the TCR beta chain was sequenced, which likely underestimates true repertoire diversity because unpaired alpha chains were not captured. Repertoire overlap was found to be higher between tumor regions (mean approximately 36%) than between tumor-adjacent (roughly 17%) or tumor-blood (about 15%) pairs, consistent with antigen-driven expansion. Bulk unsorted samples precluded comparing CD4+ and CD8+ T cell repertoires.

Without any cell sorting, total RNA and DNA were extracted together from around 18-30 mg of bulk tissue using the AllPrep DNA/RNA mini kit. Between November 2015 and early 2016, about five patients in China with histopathologically diagnosed primary liver carcinoma had their tumors surgically resected. Chronic HBV infection was present in the patients, and the patients were treatment-naive at sampling. Each tumor was sampled at five spatially separated regions: the superior, inferior, left-lateral and right-lateral poles and the tumor centre. According to histology, viable tumor cells made up more than 75% of every tumor sample. Pieces of fresh tumor and adjacent tissue were cut in half, with one half kept in RNAlater at -80 degrees C and the other half sent for histology. Starting from approximately 500 ng total RNA, TCRbeta-specific cDNA was produced by reverse transcription with a constant-region primer and ProtoScript II reverse transcriptase. The TCRbeta libraries were prepared through three rounds of nested multiplex PCR following a slightly modified ARM-PCR procedure. Multiplex TRBV1-TRBV30 forward primers and a Cbeta reverse primer were used in the first two PCR rounds, each of which was run for around 10 cycles. Sample barcodes and Illumina adapters were added in a final 25-cycle PCR using Deep VentR polymerase. Before sequencing, amplicons between 200 and 500 bp were purified from gel using a QIAquick gel extraction kit. An Illumina HiSeq 2500 was used to sequence the TCRbeta amplicons with 250-bp paired-end reads. Per the authors' processing: Reads were quality-trimmed with Trimmomatic v0.33, and paired reads were merged with FLASH v1.2.11 to recover full CDR3 sequences. V, D and J germline segments were assigned to the rearranged TCRbeta sequences using MiGEC v1.2.1b. VDJtools v1.0.0 computed clonotype statistics and Shannon-Wiener diversity indices. Except for diversity analysis, only each sample's 250 most abundant clonotypes were used in subsequent analyses to reduce sampling bias. The public sequencing data were trimmed at Q25 with fastp and processed into clonotypes with MiXCR by TCRdb, which kept only in-frame beta chains. Entries are consolidated by CDR3 protein sequence, retaining the most common genes and DNA. For this entry, the V and J calls and clone size follow TCRdb and not the study's own pipeline. The sample has fewer than 70,000 distinct CDR3 sequences on record, less than 75% of them singletons. Roughly three fifths of the sample belongs to the ten largest clones.

The chain is encoded by TRBV4-1 joined to TRBJ2-6; TRBD2 is a possible D gene, resting on 5 matching bases. Material for sequencing was liver tumor tissue from sampling region 2. In light of the paper, this sample's cell subset or site label describes: tumor region T2, inferior pole. The clonotype comes from a man aged 40-55 years with primary liver carcinoma and hepatitis B virus infection. Here the CDR3 is given as CASSRGILELSGANVLTF. The DNA sequence reads TGCGCCAGCAGTCGAGGGATCCTCGAACTGTCTGGGGCCAACGTCCTGACTTTC.